The 8 T cell receptor beta chains below all came from one sample that was sequenced in a study of Graves' ophthalmopathy and Graves' hyperthyroidism. RNA transcripts yielded amplified TCR beta CDR3 regions. First-round RT-PCR employed HTBI primers, with a second-round multiplex PCR after it. TCRdb processed the multiplex PCR reads anew with MiXCR; each CDR3 protein has one entry. Of 350,000 to 450,000 distinct CDR3 sequences in the sample, under 25% were seen once. Sequences were obtained from peripheral blood. The receptors originated from a young woman with stable Graves' hyperthyroidism.

This clonotype was detected ten times or more. The CDR3, as DNA: TGTGCCAGCAGTGACGGAATTGGGACAGGCCAAGAGACCCAGTACTTC. Protein: CASSDGIGTGQETQYF. The J gene is TRBJ2-5, the V gene TRBV6-1; 8 bases align to TRBD1. Per the germline V gene, CDR1 is MNHNS and CDR2 is SASEGT. V gave up 3 bases and J gave up 1 base; unmatched junction bases: 7. This CDR3 is built from 16 residues.

This clonotype was recorded at least ten times. This chain links TRBV28 with TRBJ1-2, with a possible D match to TRBD1 (6 bases). The CDR3 sequence is 17 residues long. Germline assignment: CDR1 MDHEN and CDR2 SYDVKM. Trimming stripped 7 bases from V and 6 bases from J, with 27 bases between. The CDR3 DNA is TGTGCCAGCACCAATAGAAGGGACATGTCCATCTTGGATGGCTACACCTTC. Encoded protein: CASTNRRDMSILDGYTF.

As to this clonotype: Sequence at one end of the junction differs from germline and may be a read error. The chain joins TRBV19 to TRBJ1-1; 10 bases fit TRBD1. The CDR3 totals 13 residues. Germline V gene data show CDR1 as LNHDA and CDR2 as SQIVND (reference sequence). CDR3 bases: TGTTCCAGTAGCTCCGGGACAGGGGTTCGAGCTTTCTTT. It is translated as CSSSSGTGVRAFF.

This clonotype was counted many times. This chain uses TRBV27 with TRBJ2-5; perhaps TRBD2 as D (5 bases). Trimming stripped 3 bases from V and 1 base from J, with 9 bases between. CDR1 and CDR2 (germline): MNHEY, SMNVEV (reference sequence). The CDR3 spans 14 residues. The CDR3: CASSFLGSQETQYF. In DNA form, the CDR3 reads TGTGCCAGCAGTTTTTTGGGGAGCCAAGAGACCCAGTACTTC.

This clonotype occurred many times. This chain uses TRBV6-5 with TRBJ2-5; TRBD2 matches 10 bases. The V gene end was trimmed by 0 bases and the J gene end by 5 bases; junction bases not matched to a gene: 6. CDR1 and CDR2 from the germline V gene are MNHEY and SVGAGI. This CDR3 contains 16 residues. CDR3 amino acids: CASSYSPSGSAETQYF. CDR3 DNA sequence: TGTGCCAGCAGTTACTCGCCTAGCGGGAGTGCTGAGACCCAGTACTTC.

This clonotype was found a few times. The chain recombines TRBV10-3 with TRBJ1-5; 8 bases match TRBD1. The ends lost 3 bases at V and 6 bases at J; junction bases unmatched: 7. Germline assignment: CDR1 ENHRY and CDR2 SYGVKD. This CDR3 has 15 amino acids. The CDR3 DNA reads TGTGCCATCAGTGATGTGACAGGGGTTGCTCAGCCCCAGCATTTT. It encodes CAISDVTGVAQPQHF.

This clonotype was recorded many times. This chain uses TRBV18 with TRBJ1-6, with 7 bases aligning to TRBD1. The junction had 1 base not matched to a gene; V was cut back by 4 bases and J by 7 bases. There are 13 residues in the CDR3. Germline V lookup: CDR1 KGHSH, CDR2 LQKENI. This CDR3 is CASSQQGNSPLHF. The CDR3 DNA reads TGTGCCAGCTCACAACAGGGGAATTCACCCCTCCACTTT. The variable domain in full, with the rest retrieved from reference TRBV18 and TRBJ1-6, is NAGVMQNPRHLVRRRGQEARLRCSPMKGHSHVYWYRQLPEEGLKFMVYLQKENIIDESGMPKERFSAEFPKEGPSILRIQQVVRGDSAAYFCASSQQGNSPLHFGNGTRLTVT.

This clonotype showed up many times. J is TRBJ2-7 and V is TRBV7-8, with a weak D call TRBD1 (6 bases). This CDR3 comprises 17 residues. Trimming cost V 1 base and J 3 bases, with 19 bases left between them. The germline gives CDR1 SGHVS, CDR2 FQNEAQ. CDR3 DNA sequence: TGTGCCAGCAGCTTAGAATCCCAACAGGGACCATTCTACGAGCAGTACTTC. Translating gives CASSLESQQGPFYEQYF.